The present T cell receptor beta chain was sequenced within a study of blood T cells in healthy people across ages. The amount of total RNA extracted per sample was at least 5 micrograms. The germline gives CDR1 SGDLS, CDR2 YYNGEE. This CDR3 comprises 15 residues. V lost 0 bases, J lost 1 base, and 10 bases lay in between. Primers used in a second PCR of roughly 6 to 11 cycles were a sample-barcoded 5' primer and a J-beta primer mix. Paired-end reads containing CDR3 totaled no fewer than 2.5 million for each sample. Via MiXCR, TCRdb re-called the 5' RACE reads, giving one row per CDR3 protein. Among roughly 1,700,000 distinct CDR3 sequences, about 28% were seen once, and the ten largest hold 7.7%.

Sequenced: blood. The J gene is TRBJ2-5, the V gene TRBV9; D gene unclear. The clonotype comes from a woman between 25 and 40 years old in good health. CDR3 protein: CASSVGGPSQETQYF. The DNA for the CDR3 is TGTGCCAGCAGCGTAGGCGGCCCGAGCCAAGAGACCCAGTACTTC.